The clone carrying this T cell receptor beta chain occurred many times. Its antigen is not identified. Between the trimmed V and J ends, which lost 8 bases and 4 bases, there was a span of 17 bases. Germline V lookup: CDR1 MNHNS, CDR2 SASEGT. The CDR3 is 14 residues long. These data come from a study of T cell repertoires in cytomegalovirus infection. Study information: Public TCR beta signatures were indicative of both CMV infection and a matching HLA type.

Study outcomes and limitations: What dominated the ex vivo response were HLA-C-restricted CMV-specific TCR beta clonotypes. There were carriers of CMV plus the relevant HLA, and cumulative public TCR beta family frequency identified them.

One entry per CDR3 protein, called by TCRdb with MiXCR from the reads. The sample records hundreds of thousands of distinct CDR3 sequences, 15% to 20% being singletons. Input material: PBMCs. The TCR comes from a human donor in good health (CMV status not recorded). Some clones in this sample may be carry-over from other donors' samples. The chain has TRBV6-1 and TRBJ1-1, with D unclear. The DNA of the CDR3 is TGTGCCAGCTCTTCCCTGGGCGGGAGCACTGAAGCTTTCTTT. Its protein is CASSSLGGSTEAFF.